This T cell receptor (beta chain) emerged from a study of blood T cell repertoires in COVID-19. The assay was immunoSEQ multiplex PCR, and TCRdb's table has in-frame clones only and misses some. The sample includes roughly 210,000 clones, roughly 84% of them seen just once. The CDR3 runs 13 residues. Germline CDR1 reads SGHNT; CDR2 reads YYREEE (reference sequence). V was cut by 4 bases and J by 4 bases, with 8 bases left in between. This TCR derives from a woman of 80 years or more with COVID-19, enrolled during active disease. The material sequenced was peripheral blood. This chain connects TRBV5-4 to TRBJ1-4, with a possible D match to TRBD1 (5 bases). This CDR3 is CASSRQLNEKLFF. As DNA, the CDR3 is TGTGCCAGCAGCCGACAGCTTAATGAAAAACTGTTTTTT.